Listed here are 27 T cell receptor beta chains from one sample, sequenced in a study of cytomegalovirus exposure and HLA in healthy donors. 60 Vbeta and 13 Jbeta primers were used in PCR. The table came from immunoSEQ multiplex PCR; TCRdb's copy has only in-frame clones and leaves some out. This table holds over 100,000 clones, roughly 74% found once. Sequencing was carried out using PBMCs. These receptors were obtained from a young woman in good health and CMV-seronegative.

The chain combines TRBV5-1 with TRBJ1-2; 7 bases map to TRBD1. With 4 bases clipped from V and 2 bases from J, the junction kept 5 bases outside the gene matches. Germline CDR1 and CDR2: SGHRS and YFSETQ. CDR3 length equals 14 residues. The CDR3 DNA is TGCGCCAGCAGCCCCACAGGGGAAAACTATGGCTACACCTTC. Translating it yields CASSPTGENYGYTF.

The J gene is TRBJ2-3, the V gene TRBV7-2; 11 positions match TRBD2. Germline V lookup: CDR1 SGHTA, CDR2 FQGNSA. J was trimmed by 6 bases and V by 3 bases; bases with no gene match: 14. The CDR3 is made up of 18 amino acids. The CDR3 region has the DNA TGTGCCAGCAGCTTCCCTAGCGGGGGGCCTACCCGTCTGGATACGCAGTATTTT. This encodes CASSFPSGGPTRLDTQYF.

The CDR3 sequence is CATRLGLAGFDEQFF. The CDR3 DNA is TGTGCCACCAGACTGGGACTAGCGGGATTCGATGAGCAGTTCTTC. This chain joins TRBV15 and TRBJ2-1, with TRBD2 matching over 13 bases. Germline trimming cut 6 bases from V and 8 bases from J; bases unmatched to any gene: 7. Germline-derived CDR1 and CDR2 are LNHNV and YYDKDF (reference sequence). The CDR3 is 15 amino acids.

The chain has TRBV29-1 and TRBJ2-5, with D hard to call. V lost 4 bases and J lost 5, with 11 bases in between. CDR3 length: 12 amino acids. Germline assignment: CDR1 SQVTM and CDR2 ANQGSEA. CDR3 loop: CSVVGAGETQYF. The CDR3 nucleotides are TGCAGCGTTGTAGGAGCTGGGGAGACCCAGTACTTC.

This chain uses TRBV5-4 with TRBJ1-1; unclear D gene. The length of the CDR3 is 15 residues. With 2 bases removed from V and 1 base from J, the gap between germline ends came to 12 bases. Per the germline V gene, CDR1 is SGHNT and CDR2 is YYREEE (reference sequence). The CDR3 sequence is CASSFSATRNTEAFF. For the CDR3, the DNA is TGTGCCAGCAGCTTTTCCGCGACAAGGAACACTGAAGCTTTCTTT.

The CDR3 loop reads CASKGGETNEKLFF. The CDR3 DNA follows: TGTGCCAGCAAAGGGGGCGAAACTAATGAAAAACTGTTTTTT. The chain uses TRBV6-5 and TRBJ1-4; TRBD1 matches 7 bases. Germline-derived CDR1 and CDR2 are MNHEY and SVGAGI. The CDR3 has 14 residues. V shed 7 bases, J shed 1 base, and the junction held 3 bases outside the gene matches.

Written as DNA, the CDR3 is TGTGCCTGGAGTCCAGGACTCTTGGCTGAAGCTTTCTTT. Translation gives CAWSPGLLAEAFF. The J gene is TRBJ1-1, the V gene TRBV30; D gene unclear. Trimming stripped 2 bases from V and 6 bases from J, with 13 bases between. This CDR3 contains 13 residues. Germline values: CDR1 GTSNPN, CDR2 SVGIG (reference sequence).

This clone was seen more than once but under ten times. The chain has TRBV28 and TRBJ1-4; D not certain. Trimming shortened V by 2 bases and J by 11 bases, and 18 bases separated the two germline ends. In germline, CDR1 is MDHEN, CDR2 SYDVKM. This CDR3 spans 15 amino acids. CDR3 sequence reads: CASSLRRMVKGKLFF. CDR3 nucleotides: TGTGCCAGCAGTTTAAGGAGGATGGTGAAAGGGAAACTGTTTTTT.

V and J are TRBV7-8 and TRBJ1-3; TRBD1 agrees at 8 bases. V trimming: 3 bases; J trimming: 0 bases; junction bases outside the gene matches: 10. CDR3 size: 18 residues. Germline values: CDR1 SGHVS, CDR2 FQNEAQ. In nucleotides, the CDR3 is TGTGCCAGCAGCTTGGCTCCCACAGGGGGAACCTCTGGAAACACCATATATTTT. It translates to CASSLAPTGGTSGNTIYF. Based on the CDR3 plus reference TRBV7-8 and TRBJ1-3, the full variable domain is GAGVSQSPRYKVAKRGQDVALRCDPISGHVSLFWYQQALGQGPEFLTYFQNEAQLDKSGLPSDRFFAERPEGSVSTLKIQRTQQEDSAVYLCASSLAPTGGTSGNTIYFGEGSWLTVV.

The J gene is TRBJ2-1, the V gene TRBV6-1; D unresolved. V lost 5 bases and J 6 bases, leaving 8 bases between the germline ends. CDR1 and CDR2 from the germline V gene are MNHNS and SASEGT. The length of the CDR3 is 12 residues. CDR3 region: CASSPRLNEQFF. The CDR3 DNA reads as TGTGCCAGCAGTCCGAGACTCAATGAGCAGTTCTTC.

The sample holds one count of this clone. J is TRBJ1-3 and V is TRBV2; TRBD1 might be the D (6 bases). Germline V CDR1 and CDR2: SNHLY, FYNNEI. This CDR3 has 16 amino acids. The ends were cut back, 8 bases at V and 4 bases at J, with 21 bases in the middle. Written as DNA, the CDR3 is TGTGCCAGCTCCGGAGGGGGGGCAGGGGAAGGAAACACCATATATTTT. This codes for CASSGGGAGEGNTIYF.

V gene TRBV29-1 combines with J gene TRBJ2-1; the match to TRBD1 covers 9 bases. The ends lost 1 base at V and 7 bases at J; junction bases unmatched: 8. There are 15 residues in the CDR3. CDR1 is SQVTM and CDR2 is ANQGSEA in the germline V gene. CDR3 sequence: CSVEGTGDVWNEQFF. The CDR3 DNA is TGCAGCGTTGAAGGGACAGGGGATGTTTGGAATGAGCAGTTCTTC.

The V call is TRBV4-3, the J call TRBJ2-1; 10 bases match TRBD2. After removal of 2 bases from V and 12 bases from J, the junction contained 16 bases not matched to a gene. The CDR3 has 17 residues. Germline assignment: CDR1 LGHNA and CDR2 YSLEER. This chain's CDR3 is CASSQNLAGGFRVGQFF. CDR3 nucleotides: TGCGCCAGCAGCCAAAATTTAGCGGGGGGATTTAGGGTTGGGCAGTTCTTC.

The gene calls are TRBV19 and TRBJ2-7; D not resolved. This CDR3 contains 15 residues. Deletions cut 3 bases from V and 2 bases from J, with 14 bases between. Germline V lookup: CDR1 LNHDA, CDR2 SQIVND (reference sequence). The CDR3 loop is CASSIGTTPTYEQYF. The CDR3 coding sequence is TGTGCCAGTAGTATCGGTACCACCCCCACCTACGAGCAGTACTTC.

CDR3 in DNA: TGTGCCTATGGAAGGGGGGGAGAAGCTTTCTTT. Translated: CAYGRGGEAFF. The chain couples TRBV30 to TRBJ1-1, with D maybe TRBD1 (6 bases). Germline V lookup: CDR1 GTSNPN, CDR2 SVGIG (reference sequence). CDR3 length: 11 residues. Between the trimmed V and J ends, which lost 7 bases and 8 bases, there was a span of 14 bases.

The sample holds one count of this clone. The CDR3 loop is CASSNGQGRVNEQFF. In nucleotides, the CDR3 is TGTGCCAGCAGCAACGGACAGGGTCGGGTCAATGAGCAGTTCTTC. The genes are TRBV11-3 and TRBJ2-1; 8 positions agree with TRBD1. Per germline, CDR1 SGHNT and CDR2 YENEEA. The V and J ends lost 5 bases and 6 bases, in that order; junction bases with no gene match: 9. There are 15 residues in the CDR3.

CDR3 loop: CASSVDWATGNTIYF. The CDR3 DNA is TGTGCCAGCAGCGTAGATTGGGCGACTGGAAACACCATATATTTT. The chain joins TRBV9 to TRBJ1-3; D remains unclear. The CDR3 is made up of 15 amino acids. Germline V CDR1 and CDR2: SGDLS, YYNGEE. Deletions cut 0 bases from V and 2 bases from J, with 9 bases between.

This chain uses TRBV6-4 with TRBJ1-1; no clear D gene. This CDR3 has 14 residues. In germline, CDR1 is MRHNA, CDR2 SNTAGT. V gave up 0 bases and J gave up 3 bases, with 8 bases separating them. CDR3 sequence: CASSDSGGHTEAFF. The CDR3 DNA is TGTGCCAGCAGTGACTCTGGAGGTCACACTGAAGCTTTCTTT.

The chain combines TRBV6-5 with TRBJ1-4; D is perhaps TRBD1 (6 bases). V was cut by 2 bases and J by 10 bases, with 14 bases left in between. CDR1 and CDR2 (germline): MNHEY, SVGAGI. This CDR3 is built from 14 residues. The CDR3 nucleotides read TGTGCCAGCAGTTACGGGGCAGGGGATGCAAAACTGTTTTTT. It translates to CASSYGAGDAKLFF.

This CDR3 reads CASSSTGTAEAFF. In nucleotides, the CDR3 is TGTGCCAGCAGTTCGACAGGGACCGCTGAAGCTTTCTTT. The chain couples TRBV7-9 to TRBJ1-1; 7 nucleotides agree with TRBD1. The length of the CDR3 is 13 residues. The V and J ends lost 6 bases and 6 bases, in that order; junction bases with no gene match: 7. CDR1 and CDR2 (germline): SEHNR, FQNEAQ (reference sequence).

This clone showed up just once. V and J are TRBV2 and TRBJ1-2; TRBD1 matches 7 bases. V was pared by 3 bases and J by 4 bases, with 5 bases of the junction left unmatched. This CDR3 region has 14 residues. Germline CDR1 SNHLY, CDR2 FYNNEI. CDR3: CASSESQGPYGYTF. In nucleotides, the CDR3 is TGTGCCAGCAGTGAGTCACAGGGGCCCTATGGCTACACCTTC.

This clone was observed many times. This chain uses TRBV27 with TRBJ1-2, with TRBD1 matching over 9 bases. The CDR3 spans 14 residues. V lost 5 bases to trimming and J lost 7 bases; unmatched junction nucleotides: 8. The germline V gene encodes CDR1 MNHEY and CDR2 SMNVEV (reference sequence). This CDR3 reads CASSGGTGGVGYTF. As DNA, the CDR3 is TGTGCCAGCAGTGGAGGAACAGGGGGCGTTGGCTACACCTTC.

V and J are TRBV6-5 and TRBJ1-5; 10 nucleotides agree with TRBD1. Losses at the gene ends were 6 bases for V and 4 bases for J; bases not matched to a gene: 3. The CDR3 runs 14 residues. CDR1 and CDR2 (germline): MNHEY, SVGAGI. CDR3 protein: CASSGQGGNQPQHF. The CDR3 DNA reads TGTGCCAGCAGCGGACAGGGGGGGAATCAGCCCCAGCATTTT.

The chain joins TRBV6-5 to TRBJ2-3, with a weak D call TRBD2 (5 bases). The germline V gene encodes CDR1 MNHEY and CDR2 SVGAGI. The CDR3 length is 14 residues. The V gene lost 6 bases and the J gene lost 13 bases, with 23 bases spanning the gap. The CDR3 region is CASSYEPRGSRKYF. In DNA form, the CDR3 reads TGTGCCAGCAGCTACGAACCCCGGGGTTCTCGCAAGTATTTT.

The V call is TRBV6-1, the J call TRBJ2-5; possible D gene TRBD1, 5 bases. The length of the CDR3 is 13 residues. Germline CDR1 MNHNS, CDR2 SASEGT. V lost 10 bases to trimming and J lost 3 bases, with 15 bases between them. The CDR3 loop is CATSHGREETQYF. The CDR3, as DNA: TGTGCCACCTCCCACGGCAGGGAAGAGACCCAGTACTTC.

V gene TRBV7-6 combines with J gene TRBJ2-5, with 9 bases that match TRBD2. The CDR3 totals 16 residues. V lost 1 base, J lost 4 bases, and 7 bases stayed unmatched. The V gene's germline CDR1 is SGHVS and CDR2 FNYEAQ. The CDR3 coding sequence is TGTGCCAGCAGCTTAGAGGCTAGCGGGGCGGGAGAGACCCAGTACTTC. Protein product: CASSLEASGAGETQYF.

This chain uses TRBV6-5 with TRBJ2-7; TRBD1 matches at 9 bases. CDR3 size: 14 residues. The germline CDR1 and CDR2 sequences are MNHEY and SVGAGI. The V gene end was trimmed by 5 bases and the J gene end by 4 bases; junction bases not matched to a gene: 6. CDR3 loop: CASSKRQGGYEQYF. The CDR3 nucleotides read TGTGCCAGCAGTAAACGACAGGGGGGTTACGAGCAGTACTTC.